This T cell receptor (beta chain) was retrieved from a study of cytomegalovirus exposure and HLA in healthy donors. The donors were in the roughly 110-subject validation cohort, distinct from the 666-subject first cohort. Comment on this clone: Its cognate antigen is unknown.

Trimming took 1 base from V and 2 from J, leaving 8 bases between them. CDR3 length equals 13 residues. The germline CDR1 and CDR2 sequences are SQVTM and ANQGSEA. Regarding the study as a whole: The study recorded 160 or so TCR beta chains that were cytomegalovirus-associated. Through in vitro validation, three CMV-associated chains were shown to be specific for CMV antigens.

The assay was immunoSEQ multiplex PCR, and TCRdb's table has in-frame clones only and misses some. The table has about 110,000 clones, around 82% seen once. The sample taken for sequencing was PBMCs. This chain uses TRBV29-1 with TRBJ2-5; weak D call: TRBD1 (5 bases). This receptor was taken from a woman younger than 35 in good health and CMV-seronegative. CDR3 DNA sequence: TGCAGCGTTGAAGGCAGGGAACAAGAGACCCAGTACTTC. Protein: CSVEGREQETQYF.